This section outlines one TCR beta chain sequence together with its context. Its antigen is not identified. These data are taken from a study of T cells in Graves' hyperthyroidism and ophthalmopathy. The CDR3 has 14 residues. V trimming: 3 bases; J trimming: 6 bases; junction bases outside the gene matches: 5. The germline CDR1 and CDR2 sequences are DFQATT and SNEGSKA (reference sequence). The study's findings and limits: A median around six months before onset, the model predicted ophthalmopathy. Also found in blood were most expanded thyroid clonotypes above 0.001.

Researchers took RNA transcripts and amplified the TCR beta CDR3 regions from them. Primed by the HTBI set, a first-round RT-PCR was run on the TCR CDR3. TCRdb re-analysed the multiplex PCR reads in MiXCR, keeping a single row per CDR3 protein. This sample has approximately 610,000 distinct CDR3 sequences; over 15% occur once, and the top ten carry 15% to 20%. No progression to ophthalmopathy during 18 months of follow-up defined stable disease. Sequences were obtained from blood. The gene calls are TRBV20-1 and TRBJ1-4, with 9 bases aligning to TRBD1. The clonotype was recovered from a woman under 30 with Graves' hyperthyroidism. CDR3 protein: CSASPGTGYEKLFF. CDR3 sequence (DNA): TGCAGTGCTAGTCCGGGGACAGGGTATGAAAAACTGTTTTTT.